This TCR beta chain was found in a study of CD8 T cells in ankylosing spondylitis. Study conclusions and caveats: In ankylosing spondylitis blood, a motif of seven to nine highly homologous TCR beta variants appeared characteristic. Previously reported in reactive arthritis synovial fluid and blood were some of the motif variants. Significantly higher representation of disease-linked clones was reported for matched ankylosing spondylitis synovial fluid.

CDR3 length: 15 amino acids. Germline CDR1 LNHNV, CDR2 YYDKDF (reference sequence). V gave up 4 bases and J gave up 2 bases, with 12 bases separating them. Concerning this clonotype itself: The antigen remains unidentified.

TCRdb processed the 5' RACE reads anew with MiXCR; each CDR3 protein has one entry. This table has hundreds of thousands of distinct CDR3 sequences, roughly 27% appearing once. What was sequenced was blood, either unsorted or a sorted T cell fraction (not recorded which). The V and J genes are TRBV15 and TRBJ1-5; no clear D gene. The TCR sequence derives from a male donor with ankylosing spondylitis. CDR3 region: CATSIHKRGNQPQHF. The CDR3 coding sequence is TGTGCCACCAGCATCCACAAGAGGGGCAATCAGCCCCAGCATTTT.